These T cell receptor beta chains were read from a single sample in a study of OX40 agonist ivuxolimab in advanced cancers. Some clones are missing from TCRdb's copy, which holds only in-frame ones; the method was immunoSEQ multiplex PCR. Of roughly 67,000 clones in the sample, more than 70% were seen once. The sequences come from CD4+ or CD8+ T cells sorted from blood, collected in a trial of the OX40 agonist ivuxolimab. These receptors came from an adult with an advanced solid tumor such as melanoma, head and neck, liver or kidney cancer. CDR3s include the opening cysteine and the closing phenylalanine or tryptophan. Fields, in order: clone size, J gene, V gene, D gene, CDR3 DNA, CDR3 protein. D genes are given only for firm matches. The size entry is marked missing in some rows and otherwise reads once, few, many or a size class.

>NA|TRBJ1-1|TRBV10-3|NA
TGTGCCATCAGTGAGAGGGGGGAGAGCACTGAAGCTTTCTTT
CAISERGESTEAFF
>NA|TRBJ1-2|TRBV28|NA
TGTGCCAGCAACCGCCTGGGCCTCTCTGGGGGCTACACCTTC
CASNRLGLSGGYTF
>NA|TRBJ2-2|TRBV27|TRBD2
TGTGCCAGCGCTAGAGCGGGGCTATTGAACACCGGGGAGCTGTTTTTT
CASARAGLLNTGELFF
>once|TRBJ1-6|TRBV5-1|TRBD1
TGCGCCAGCAGCTTGCAAGAAGGGGGCAGTTCACCCCTCCACTTT
CASSLQEGGSSPLHF
>NA|TRBJ2-1|TRBV4-2|TRBD1
TGTGCCAGCAGCCGAGGACAGGGGGCGCCCCAATATGAGCAGTTCTTC
CASSRGQGAPQYEQFF
>NA|TRBJ1-5|TRBV10-2|TRBD1
TGCGCCAGTAAAGGACAGGGAAATAATCAGCCCCAGCATTTT
CASKGQGNNQPQHF
>NA|TRBJ2-5|TRBV6-1|TRBD2
TGTGCCAGCAGTCCCGGGACTAGCGTAGAGACCCAGTACTTC
CASSPGTSVETQYF
>NA|TRBJ1-5|TRBV28|NA
TGTGCCAGCAGGATAGGGAACCAGCCCCAGCATTTT
CASRIGNQPQHF
>NA|TRBJ2-5|TRBV10-2|NA
TGCGCCAGCACCGACTTACTAGTTGGCGGAGGGGGGACCCAGTACTTC
CASTDLLVGGGGTQYF
>NA|TRBJ1-2|TRBV7-2|NA
TGTGCCAGCAGCTCTACAGTGGGATATGGCTACACCTTC
CASSSTVGYGYTF
>NA|TRBJ2-3|TRBV28|NA
TGTGCCAGCAGTTCCAGCTCGACAGGAGGGACAGATACGCAGTATTTT
CASSSSSTGGTDTQYF
>NA|TRBJ1-5|TRBV28|NA
TGTGCCAGCAGTTCTCAGGGATTGGGCAATCAGCCCCAGCATTTT
CASSSQGLGNQPQHF
>once|TRBJ2-2|TRBV6-5|NA
TGTGCCAGCAGTCAAACCGGGGAGCTGTTTTTT
CASSQTGELFF